The 9 T cell receptor beta chains below all came from one sample that was sequenced in a study of control samples from healthy donors and cancer patients. Data came from immunoSEQ multiplex PCR; TCRdb stores just in-frame clones and leaves some out. The table has around 86,000 clones, approximately 90% seen once. The specimen sequenced was PBMCs. These TCRs come from a woman in her sixties with head and neck cancer.

The chain joins TRBV11-1 to TRBJ2-7, with a possible D match to TRBD2 (6 bases). The ends were cut back, 5 bases at V and 7 bases at J, with 15 bases in the middle. The CDR3 is 13 amino acids. Germline lookup yields CDR1 SGHAT and CDR2 FQDESV (reference sequence). The CDR3 loop is CASSRNQAGEQYF. The CDR3 coding sequence is TGTGCCAGCAGCCGAAACCAGGCGGGAGAGCAGTACTTC. The complete variable domain, with remaining parts taken from reference TRBV11-1 and TRBJ2-7, reads EAEVAQSPRYKITEKSQAVAFWCDPISGHATLYWYRQILGQGPELLVQFQDESVVDDSQLPKDRFSAERLKGVDSTLKIQPAELGDSAMYLCASSRNQAGEQYFGPGTRLTVT.

J is TRBJ2-2 and V is TRBV6-6, with TRBD1 identical over 9 bases. The V segment lost 5 bases and the J segment 7 bases; nucleotides outside the gene matches: 8. This CDR3 region has 15 residues. Germline loops: CDR1 MNHNY, CDR2 SVGAGI (reference sequence). CDR3 loop: CASSRPGQGGGELFF. In DNA form, the CDR3 reads TGTGCCAGCAGTCGTCCGGGACAGGGTGGCGGGGAGCTGTTTTTT.

V gene TRBV18 combines with J gene TRBJ2-7; D call uncertain. The CDR3 covers 13 residues. The germline V gene has CDR1 KGHSH and CDR2 LQKENI. With 5 bases removed from V and 9 bases from J, the gap between germline ends came to 17 bases. The CDR3 here is CASSSLNSPGQYF. CDR3 nucleotide sequence: TGTGCCAGCTCATCATTAAACTCACCCGGGCAGTACTTC. Filled out from reference TRBV18 and TRBJ2-7, the complete variable domain reads NAGVMQNPRHLVRRRGQEARLRCSPMKGHSHVYWYRQLPEEGLKFMVYLQKENIIDESGMPKERFSAEFPKEGPSILRIQQVVRGDSAAYFCASSSLNSPGQYFGPGTRLTVT.

This clone was seen only once. The J gene is TRBJ2-1, the V gene TRBV6-4; 7 positions agree with TRBD2. With 6 bases clipped from V and 5 bases from J, the junction kept 4 bases outside the gene matches. CDR3 size: 13 residues. CDR1 is MRHNA and CDR2 is SNTAGT in the germline V gene. The CDR3 sequence is CASSLAVNNEQFF. CDR3 nucleotide sequence: TGTGCCAGCAGCCTAGCGGTTAACAATGAGCAGTTCTTC.

This clone was picked up one time. The chain links TRBV6-5 to TRBJ1-1, with TRBD1 matching over 8 bases. The germline gives CDR1 MNHEY, CDR2 SVGAGI. With 6 bases clipped from V and 10 bases from J, the junction kept 10 bases outside the gene matches. This CDR3 has 13 amino acids. This CDR3 reads CASRLTGDRIAFF. CDR3 nucleotides: TGTGCCAGCAGACTCACCGGGGACAGGATAGCTTTCTTT.

V and J are TRBV29-1 and TRBJ1-4, with D perhaps TRBD1 (5 bases). The CDR3 spans 13 residues. Germline-derived CDR1 and CDR2 are SQVTM and ANQGSEA. With 2 bases removed from V and 12 bases from J, the gap between germline ends came to 16 bases. Written as DNA, the CDR3 is TGCAGCGTTGAATTGTCAGGGAGTGGTGAACTGTTTTTT. Translated, it gives CSVELSGSGELFF.

This chain joins TRBV7-9 and TRBJ2-5; 7 bases agree with TRBD1. CDR1 SEHNR and CDR2 FQNEAQ come from the germline V gene (reference sequence). V gave up 1 base and J gave up 2 bases; unmatched junction bases: 4. This CDR3 is built from 15 residues. The DNA for the CDR3 is TGTGCCAGCAGCTTAGGGCCGGGACAGCAAGAGACCCAGTACTTC. Translation: CASSLGPGQQETQYF.

Only one count was recorded for this clone. The rearrangement links TRBV27 to TRBJ1-2; 11 nucleotides match TRBD1. Trimming cost V 8 bases and J 13 bases; bases outside gene matches: 15. CDR3 length: 14 amino acids. Germline-derived CDR1 and CDR2 are MNHEY and SMNVEV (reference sequence). This chain's CDR3 is CASQIKLGQGASTF. For the CDR3, the DNA is TGTGCCAGCCAAATAAAGTTAGGACAGGGGGCAAGCACCTTC.

The DNA for the CDR3 is TGCGCCAGCAGCCGAGGGCGGGAGTGGTTAGATACGCAGTATTTT. This sequence encodes CASSRGREWLDTQYF. This rearrangement joins TRBV5-1 to TRBJ2-3, with 7 nucleotides matching TRBD2. Germline CDR1 SGHRS, CDR2 YFSETQ. The CDR3 contains 15 residues. The V and J ends lost 4 bases and 5 bases, in that order; junction bases with no gene match: 10. The variable domain in full, with the rest retrieved from reference TRBV5-1 and TRBJ2-3, is KAGVTQTPRYLIKTRGQQVTLSCSPISGHRSVSWYQQTPGQGLQFLFEYFSETQRNKGNFPGRFSGRQFSNSRSEMNVSTLELGDSALYLCASSRGREWLDTQYFGPGTRLTVL.